This is a list of T cell receptor beta chains from one sample in a study of cytomegalovirus exposure and HLA in healthy donors. The table came from immunoSEQ multiplex PCR; TCRdb's copy has only in-frame clones and leaves some out. The data contain 90,000 to 120,000 clones, approximately 94% of them singletons. The sequenced sample consisted of PBMCs. The receptors here all came from a woman aged 18-35 years in good health and CMV-seronegative. Each CDR3 is given with its conserved first and last residue. Each record gives: CDR3 length, J gene, clone size, D gene, V gene, CDR3 DNA, CDR3 protein. A D gene is named only where the DNA matches it firmly. Expanded clones are given a class, and other clones once, few, many or no size at all.

>17|TRBJ2-7|.|TRBD2|TRBV5-4
TGTGCCAGCAGCTTGGACACTAGCGGGGGGGCCCAGTACGAGCAGTACTTC
CASSLDTSGGAQYEQYF
>14|TRBJ1-5|.|TRBD1|TRBV10-3
TGTGCCATCAGTTTCGACAGGGAGGTTCAGCCCCAGCATTTT
CAISFDREVQPQHF
>13|TRBJ1-2|.|.|TRBV4-3
TGCGCCAGCAGTCACAAGAATAACTATGGCTACACCTTC
CASSHKNNYGYTF
>13|TRBJ1-5|.|.|TRBV9
TGTGCCAGCAGCGTAGCCGGGAATCAGCCCCAGCATTTT
CASSVAGNQPQHF
>15|TRBJ2-5|.|TRBD2|TRBV18
TGTGCCAGCTCTACACTAGCGGGGGAACAAGAGACCCAGTACTTC
CASSTLAGEQETQYF
>15|TRBJ2-1|.|.|TRBV2
TGTGCCAGCGTTCGCGGGTTAAGCTCCTACAATGAGCAGTTCTTC
CASVRGLSSYNEQFF
>15|TRBJ1-3|.|.|TRBV11-2
TGTGCCAGCAGCGACATCGAATATAGAGGAAACACCATATATTTT
CASSDIEYRGNTIYF
>16|TRBJ2-5|.|.|TRBV6-6
TGTGCCAGCAGTTACTCTGGGGGGGCCTCCCCCGAGACCCAGTACTTC
CASSYSGGASPETQYF
>16|TRBJ2-5|.|TRBD1|TRBV7-9
TGTGCCAGCAGCCGAAAGGGACAGACTCTCGGGGAGACCCAGTACTTC
CASSRKGQTLGETQYF
>13|TRBJ1-6|.|TRBD1|TRBV4-1
TGCGCCAGCCGCGGGACAGATAATTCACCCCTCCACTTT
CASRGTDNSPLHF
>15|TRBJ2-1|.|TRBD1|TRBV13
TGTGCCAGCAGTCATCCGGGACAGGGGTATAATGAGCAGTTCTTC
CASSHPGQGYNEQFF
>14|TRBJ1-1|once|.|TRBV19
TGTGCCAGTAGCTGGGCAATCGAAGGCACTGAAGCTTTCTTT
CASSWAIEGTEAFF
>14|TRBJ2-5|.|TRBD1|TRBV29-1
TGCAGCGTCGCCTGGACAGGGGAGGAAGAGACCCAGTACTTC
CSVAWTGEEETQYF
>16|TRBJ2-3|.|TRBD2|TRBV4-2
TGTGCCAGCAGCCCCCCCGCGGTTCTAGCGGGGGAGTCGCAGTATTTT
CASSPPAVLAGESQYF
>14|TRBJ2-7|.|TRBD2|TRBV5-1
TGCGCCAGCAGCTTGTCGGGGGGGGGATACGAGCAGTACTTC
CASSLSGGGYEQYF
>16|TRBJ2-3|once|TRBD1|TRBV5-1
TGCGCCAGCAGCTTGGAAGGACAGGGGTGGACAGGTACGCAGTATTTT
CASSLEGQGWTGTQYF
>12|TRBJ2-2|.|.|TRBV7-6
TGTGCCAGCAGCTCCGACACCGGGGAGCTGTTTTTT
CASSSDTGELFF
>12|TRBJ2-7|.|.|TRBV6-5
TGTGCCAGCACGGCAGGGCCATACGAGCAGTACTTC
CASTAGPYEQYF
>18|TRBJ2-2|.|TRBD2|TRBV11-2
TGTGCCAGCAGCTTAGGACAGCGGCGGGGGACGAACACCGGGGAGCTGTTTTTT
CASSLGQRRGTNTGELFF
>16|TRBJ2-2|.|.|TRBV6-5
TGTGCCAGCAGTTACTCCGGGGGGCGCGTGACCGGGGAGCTGTTTTTT
CASSYSGGRVTGELFF